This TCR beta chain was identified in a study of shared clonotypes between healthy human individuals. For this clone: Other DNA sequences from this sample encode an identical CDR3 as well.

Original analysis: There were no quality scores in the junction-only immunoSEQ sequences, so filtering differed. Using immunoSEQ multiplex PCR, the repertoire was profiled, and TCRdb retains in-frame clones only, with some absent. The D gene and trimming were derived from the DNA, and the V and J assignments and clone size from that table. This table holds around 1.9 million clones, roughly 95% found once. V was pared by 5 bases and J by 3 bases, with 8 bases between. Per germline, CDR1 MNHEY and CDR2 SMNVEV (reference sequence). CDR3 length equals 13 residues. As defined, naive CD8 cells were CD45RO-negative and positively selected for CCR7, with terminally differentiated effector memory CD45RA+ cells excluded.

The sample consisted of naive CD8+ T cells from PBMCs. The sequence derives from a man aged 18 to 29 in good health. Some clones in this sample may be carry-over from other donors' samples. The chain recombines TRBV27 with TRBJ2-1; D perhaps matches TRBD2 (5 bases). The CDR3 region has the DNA TGTGCCAGCAGTCCTGGACTCTACAATGAGCAGTTCTTC. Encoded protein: CASSPGLYNEQFF.